Following are 29 T cell receptor beta chains from one sample sequenced in a study of cytomegalovirus exposure and HLA in healthy donors. Profiled with immunoSEQ multiplex PCR; TCRdb holds only in-frame clones, not every one. The profile covers about 130,000 clones, with around 80% appearing a single time and roughly 27% taken by the ten largest. The sample was PBMCs. These receptor sequences come from a man younger than 40 in good health and CMV-seropositive.

J is TRBJ1-1 and V is TRBV5-4; D is ambiguous. Per germline, CDR1 SGHNT and CDR2 YYREEE (reference sequence). The V gene lost 3 bases and the J gene lost 2 bases, with 8 bases spanning the gap. The CDR3 runs to 13 residues. The CDR3 sequence: CASSSQVNTEAFF. CDR3 nucleotides: TGTGCCAGCAGCTCCCAGGTTAACACTGAAGCTTTCTTT.

CDR3 sequence: CSVVVQAIGAFF. The CDR3 region has the DNA TGCAGCGTTGTTGTCCAGGCCATTGGGGCTTTCTTT. The chain is built from TRBV29-1 and TRBJ1-1; D remains unclear. Germline loops: CDR1 SQVTM, CDR2 ANQGSEA. V was shortened by 4 bases and J by 11 bases, with 17 bases between the two germline ends. The CDR3 is 12 amino acids.

V usage is TRBV11-2 and J usage is TRBJ1-4; D is unresolved. In germline, CDR1 is SGHAT, CDR2 FQNNGV. There are 13 residues in the CDR3. Between the trimmed V and J ends, which lost 1 base and 5 bases, there was a span of 5 bases. The CDR3: CASSLVPNEKLFF. The CDR3 DNA reads as TGTGCCAGCAGCTTAGTTCCGAATGAAAAACTGTTTTTT.

This sequence joins TRBV29-1 and TRBJ2-7; D is perhaps TRBD1 (6 bases). V lost 4 bases to trimming and J lost 2 bases, with 9 bases between them. The CDR3 extends over 12 amino acids. Germline CDR1 reads SQVTM; CDR2 reads ANQGSEA. The CDR3 coding sequence is TGCAGCGTTGCACAGGGAGCCTACGAGCAGTACTTC. Amino acids: CSVAQGAYEQYF.

The rearrangement joins TRBV2 to TRBJ2-7; 10 bases line up with TRBD1. Trimming removed 10 bases from V and 3 bases from J; junction bases left unmatched: 9. The CDR3 is 14 residues long. Germline V lookup: CDR1 SNHLY, CDR2 FYNNEI. The CDR3 DNA follows: TGTGCCATAGAAAAGAGGGACAGGGGCTACGAGCAGTACTTC. Protein sequence: CAIEKRDRGYEQYF. Variable domain in full (rest from reference TRBV2 and TRBJ2-7): EPEVTQTPSHQVTQMGQEVILRCVPISNHLYFYWYRQILGQKVEFLVSFYNNEISEKSEIFDDQFSVERPDGSNFTLKIRSTKLEDSAMYFCAIEKRDRGYEQYFGPGTRLTVT.

The chain employs TRBV5-1 and TRBJ2-7, with 10 bases matching TRBD2. Germline CDR1 and CDR2: SGHRS and YFSETQ. The CDR3 is made up of 16 amino acids. V lost 1 base and J lost 0; bases outside the gene matches: 4. CDR3 sequence reads: CASSLPSGGRSYEQYF. Written as DNA, the CDR3 is TGCGCCAGCAGCTTGCCTAGCGGGGGCCGCTCCTACGAGCAGTACTTC.

The CDR3 nucleotides read TGTGCCAGCAGCCAATCGGGGGGGGTTCAGCCCCAGCATTTT. Its protein is CASSQSGGVQPQHF. The chain uses TRBV16 and TRBJ1-5, with D perhaps TRBD1 (5 bases). The length of the CDR3 is 14 residues. Germline values: CDR1 KGHSY, CDR2 FQNENV. V was shortened by 0 bases and J by 6 bases, with 9 bases between the two germline ends.

V and J are TRBV2 and TRBJ2-1; D unresolved. Germline V lookup: CDR1 SNHLY, CDR2 FYNNEI. This CDR3 has 15 amino acids. Trimming shortened V by 4 bases and J by 3 bases, and 13 bases separated the two germline ends. The DNA for the CDR3 is TGTGCCAGCAGTGCAATGGTGGGCAACTACAATGAGCAGTTCTTC. It codes for CASSAMVGNYNEQFF.

The chain combines TRBV5-1 with TRBJ2-5, with a tentative D call TRBD1 (6 bases). The V and J ends lost 7 bases and 0 bases respectively, with 7 bases between them. Germline V gives CDR1 SGHRS, CDR2 YFSETQ. This CDR3 spans 12 amino acids. CDR3 amino acids: CASHRDQETQYF. The CDR3 DNA follows: TGCGCCAGCCACAGGGACCAAGAGACCCAGTACTTC.

In its sample, this clone was seen once. This rearrangement joins TRBV7-2 to TRBJ1-2, with D possibly being TRBD1 (6 bases). Per germline, CDR1 SGHTA and CDR2 FQGNSA. The CDR3 spans 16 residues. Trimming took off 2 bases at V and 0 bases at J, with 13 bases between the two ends. The CDR3: CASSLSQGIANYGYTF. The CDR3 coding sequence is TGTGCCAGCAGCTTAAGTCAGGGGATAGCTAACTATGGCTACACCTTC. The full variable domain, in which reference TRBV7-2 and TRBJ1-2 provide the parts outside the CDR3, is GAGVSQSPSNKVTEKGKDVELRCDPISGHTALYWYRQSLGQGLEFLIYFQGNSAPDKSGLPSDRFSAERTGGSVSTLTIQRTQQEDSAVYLCASSLSQGIANYGYTFGSGTRLTVV.

The chain recombines TRBV18 with TRBJ1-4; 9 bases fit TRBD1. This CDR3 has 13 residues. Germline lookup yields CDR1 KGHSH and CDR2 LQKENI. The ends lost 3 bases at V and 13 bases at J; junction bases unmatched: 6. CDR3 nucleotide sequence: TGTGCCAGCTCACCCGCCCGGGACAGGGTACTGTTTTTT. This encodes CASSPARDRVLFF.

The chain uses TRBV7-2 and TRBJ1-5; tentative D call: TRBD1 (5 bases). This CDR3 contains 15 residues. V gave up 5 bases and J gave up 2 bases, with 13 bases separating them. Per germline, CDR1 SGHTA and CDR2 FQGNSA. CDR3 coding DNA: TGTGCCAGCAGCCCCCGGGGGGTTCGCAATCAGCCCCAGCATTTT. As protein: CASSPRGVRNQPQHF. Full variable domain (rest looked up from reference TRBV7-2 and TRBJ1-5): GAGVSQSPSNKVTEKGKDVELRCDPISGHTALYWYRQSLGQGLEFLIYFQGNSAPDKSGLPSDRFSAERTGGSVSTLTIQRTQQEDSAVYLCASSPRGVRNQPQHFGDGTRLSIL.

This chain links TRBV7-9 with TRBJ2-7; weak D call: TRBD1 (5 bases). Germline V lookup: CDR1 SEHNR, CDR2 FQNEAQ (reference sequence). This CDR3 is 14 amino acids long. The V and J ends lost 5 bases and 6 bases respectively, with 17 bases between them. The CDR3 DNA follows: TGTGCCAGCAGCCTCGGACATTTTCCTTTCGAGCAGTACTTC. Protein sequence: CASSLGHFPFEQYF.

The V call is TRBV30, the J call TRBJ1-1; D gene ambiguous. V shed 4 bases and J shed 0 bases, with 9 bases lying between them. Germline-derived CDR1 and CDR2 are GTSNPN and SVGIG (reference sequence). The CDR3 covers 13 residues. The CDR3 DNA follows: TGTGCCTGGAATCGCCTAATGAACACTGAAGCTTTCTTT. Protein product: CAWNRLMNTEAFF.

The chain combines TRBV27 with TRBJ1-4, with D uncertain. CDR1 and CDR2 from the germline V gene are MNHEY and SMNVEV (reference sequence). Between the trimmed V and J ends, which lost 4 bases and 4 bases, there was a span of 10 bases. This CDR3 comprises 14 residues. CDR3 sequence: CASSSGLDNEKLFF. The CDR3 DNA follows: TGTGCCAGCAGTTCCGGACTGGATAATGAAAAACTGTTTTTT. Complete variable domain (other parts from reference TRBV27 and TRBJ1-4): EAQVTQNPRYLITVTGKKLTVTCSQNMNHEYMSWYRQDPGLGLRQIYYSMNVEVTDKGDVPEGYKVSRKEKRNFPLILESPSPNQTSLYFCASSSGLDNEKLFFGSGTQLSVL.

This clone has just one count. The chain recombines TRBV13 with TRBJ2-7; TRBD1 aligns across 10 bases. Unmatched junction bases numbered 8, after V lost 4 bases and J lost 5 bases. CDR3 length equals 15 residues. Germline V lookup: CDR1 PRHDT, CDR2 FYEKMQ (reference sequence). CDR3 DNA sequence: TGTGCCAGCAGCTCCGGGACAGGGGCTGTCCACGAGCAGTACTTC. This encodes CASSSGTGAVHEQYF.

This clone came up once. The chain combines TRBV2 with TRBJ1-2; TRBD1 matches at 8 bases. This CDR3 has 13 residues. Germline-derived CDR1 and CDR2 are SNHLY and FYNNEI. With 7 bases clipped from V and 2 bases from J, the junction kept 3 bases outside the gene matches. The CDR3 loop reads CASTRDRNYGYTF. In DNA, the CDR3 is TGTGCCAGCACCCGGGACAGGAACTATGGCTACACCTTC. The whole variable domain, remainder taken from reference TRBV2 and TRBJ1-2, is EPEVTQTPSHQVTQMGQEVILRCVPISNHLYFYWYRQILGQKVEFLVSFYNNEISEKSEIFDDQFSVERPDGSNFTLKIRSTKLEDSAMYFCASTRDRNYGYTFGSGTRLTVV.

The rearrangement links TRBV28 to TRBJ2-3; D is undetermined. CDR3 size: 18 residues. V was shortened by 7 bases and J by 0 bases, with 23 bases between the two germline ends. Per the germline V gene, CDR1 is MDHEN and CDR2 is SYDVKM. Here the CDR3 DNA reads TGTGCCAGCAATACCAATTCGGCGGAAATTATTAGCACAGATACGCAGTATTTT. Protein sequence: CASNTNSAEIISTDTQYF.

The rearrangement uses TRBV9 and TRBJ1-1; D is unresolved. The ends were cut back, 3 bases at V and 0 bases at J, with 6 bases in the middle. CDR3 size: 13 residues. Per germline, CDR1 SGDLS and CDR2 YYNGEE. The CDR3 reads CASSAQLNTEAFF. In DNA form, the CDR3 reads TGTGCCAGCAGCGCCCAGTTGAACACTGAAGCTTTCTTT.

The V call is TRBV2, the J call TRBJ1-5, with D possibly TRBD1 on 6 matching bases. The CDR3 loop spans 12 amino acids. Germline CDR1 and CDR2: SNHLY and FYNNEI. Trimming shortened V by 6 bases and J by 6 bases, and 9 bases separated the two germline ends. CDR3 region: CASRVGGQPQHF. CDR3 in DNA: TGTGCCAGCAGGGTAGGGGGTCAGCCCCAGCATTTT.

This chain links TRBV2 with TRBJ2-7; possible D gene TRBD1, 6 bases. Trimming removed 7 bases at V and 0 bases at J, with 10 bases between. CDR1 is SNHLY, CDR2 FYNNEI, per germline. This CDR3 region has 13 residues. The CDR3 DNA sequence: TGTGCCAGCAATAGGGACAACTCCTACGAGCAGTACTTC. Protein sequence: CASNRDNSYEQYF.

The chain recombines TRBV10-1 with TRBJ1-2, with 9 positions matching TRBD1. The CDR3 contains 14 residues. V lost 5 bases and J lost 0; bases outside the gene matches: 1. In germline, CDR1 is WNHNN, CDR2 SYGVQD (reference sequence). The CDR3 spells CASSTGGPNYGYTF. Here the CDR3 DNA reads TGCGCCAGCAGTACAGGGGGCCCTAACTATGGCTACACCTTC.

This clone was recorded a few times. The chain links TRBV10-1 to TRBJ2-7, with 11 positions matching TRBD1. Trimming removed 0 bases from V and 7 bases from J; junction bases left unmatched: 2. CDR3 length equals 14 residues. The V gene's germline CDR1 is WNHNN and CDR2 SYGVQD (reference sequence). CDR3 sequence reads: CASSESGTGGEQYF. CDR3 sequence (DNA): TGCGCCAGCAGTGAGTCAGGGACAGGGGGGGAGCAGTACTTC.

The chain links TRBV28 to TRBJ1-4; TRBD1 might be the D (6 bases). The CDR3 contains 14 residues. V lost 5 bases, J lost 7 bases, and 14 bases lay in between. Germline V gene sequence: CDR1 MDHEN, CDR2 SYDVKM. This CDR3 reads CASSGVGAAEKLFF. The DNA of the CDR3 is TGTGCCAGCAGTGGAGTGGGGGCGGCTGAAAAACTGTTTTTT. Filled out from reference TRBV28 and TRBJ1-4, the complete variable domain reads DVKVTQSSRYLVKRTGEKVFLECVQDMDHENMFWYRQDPGLGLRLIYFSYDVKMKEKGDIPEGYSVSREKKERFSLILESASTNQTSMYLCASSGVGAAEKLFFGSGTQLSVL.

This clone has only one observation. J is TRBJ1-1 and V is TRBV27; 8 bases are shared with TRBD1. J gave up 8 bases and V 6 bases, and 5 bases lay outside the gene matches. CDR1 and CDR2 from the germline V gene are MNHEY and SMNVEV (reference sequence). The CDR3 contains 12 residues. The CDR3 is CASSPGTGEAFF. In DNA form, the CDR3 reads TGTGCCAGCAGCCCCGGGACAGGCGAAGCTTTCTTT.

To note about this clone: The sample holds other DNA sequences that translate to the same CDR3. The chain links TRBV9 to TRBJ2-7; the match to TRBD1 covers 8 bases. The CDR3 has 15 amino acids. Per germline, CDR1 SGDLS and CDR2 YYNGEE. V shed 0 bases and J 2 bases; nucleotides not matched to a gene: 4. The CDR3 nucleotides are TGTGCCAGCAGCGTAGGGCAGGGGGCCCCCTACGAGCAGTACTTC. Translated, it gives CASSVGQGAPYEQYF.

V gene TRBV7-9 combines with J gene TRBJ1-5; D remains unclear. The germline V gene encodes CDR1 SEHNR and CDR2 FQNEAQ (reference sequence). The CDR3 runs 15 residues. Deletions cut 1 base from V and 3 bases from J, with 10 bases between. The CDR3 bases are TGTGCCAGCAGCTTAGGGCGGGAAGACAATCAGCCCCAGCATTTT. Protein sequence: CASSLGREDNQPQHF.

The gene calls are TRBV18 and TRBJ2-7; TRBD2 matches at 8 bases. Germline V lookup: CDR1 KGHSH, CDR2 LQKENI. The V and J ends lost 6 bases and 3 bases, in that order; junction bases with no gene match: 28. CDR3 length: 21 residues. The DNA of the CDR3 is TGTGCCAGCTCTGAACCCGTGGATCGTCTTGCGGGAGGTCCAGGGGACTACGAGCAGTACTTC. This encodes CASSEPVDRLAGGPGDYEQYF.

The chain carries TRBV6-5 and TRBJ2-3; TRBD2 aligns across 7 bases. There are 16 residues in the CDR3. The V gene end was trimmed by 2 bases and the J gene end by 0 bases; junction bases not matched to a gene: 5. Germline-derived CDR1 and CDR2 are MNHEY and SVGAGI. This CDR3 is CASSYDGGTSTDTQYF. CDR3 in DNA: TGTGCCAGCAGTTACGACGGGGGGACTAGCACAGATACGCAGTATTTT.